This record looks at one T cell receptor (beta chain) sequence and its context. This sample stems from a study of cytomegalovirus exposure and HLA in healthy donors. With 60 Vbeta and 13 Jbeta primers, the PCR was carried out. Profiling relied on immunoSEQ multiplex PCR, and the TCRdb table lists in-frame clones only, not all of them. Counted here are a few hundred thousand clones, about 75% occurring once; the ten biggest clones make up about 2.1%. Germline values: CDR1 MGHRA, CDR2 YSYEKL. The CDR3 is made up of 16 amino acids. The V and J ends lost 8 bases and 0 bases, in that order; junction bases with no gene match: 9.

V is TRBV4-1 and J is TRBJ2-5; 10 bases map to TRBD1. Sample: PBMCs. This receptor was taken from a female donor in good health and CMV-seronegative. In DNA, the CDR3 is TGCGCCAGCCGTTCTCCCGGGACAGGGGACCAAGAGACCCAGTACTTC. It codes for CASRSPGTGDQETQYF.